Below, 10 T cell receptor beta chains from the same sample are listed, as sequenced in a study of T-cell reconstitution after alpha-beta-depleted transplantation in children. The TCRbeta library incorporated unique molecular identifiers. TCRdb reprocessed the PCR reads with MiXCR, giving one entry per CDR3 protein. This table has some 240,000 distinct CDR3 sequences, over 9.5% appearing once. The sample in question was PBMCs from the stem cell graft donor, obtained from the stem cell graft. The receptors come from a human donor who donated a stem cell graft to a child with SCID.

This clonotype occurred many times. The chain has TRBV24-1 and TRBJ2-2; D is unresolved. There are 12 residues in the CDR3. Germline CDR1 is KGHDR and CDR2 is SFDVKD. The ends were cut back, 3 bases at V and 6 bases at J, with 4 bases in the middle. The CDR3 DNA follows: TGTGCCACCAGTGATCACGCCGGGGAGCTGTTTTTT. Residues: CATSDHAGELFF.

There are many counts of this clonotype. The chain combines TRBV5-1 with TRBJ1-2, with unresolved D. V was clipped by 2 bases and J by 6 bases, with 11 bases between them. This CDR3 comprises 13 residues. The germline gives CDR1 SGHRS, CDR2 YFSETQ. The CDR3 DNA sequence: TGCGCCAGCAGCTTTGCTGGGGAGGATGGCTACACCTTC. Translating gives CASSFAGEDGYTF.

This clonotype was seen only a few times. The J gene is TRBJ2-3, the V gene TRBV6-1; 11 nucleotides match TRBD1. Germline-derived CDR1 and CDR2 are MNHNS and SASEGT. V was clipped by 6 bases and J by 4 bases; unmatched bases: 3. The CDR3 spans 14 residues. The CDR3: CASSQDRGPDTQYF. The CDR3 nucleotides read TGTGCCAGCAGCCAGGACAGGGGGCCAGATACGCAGTATTTT.

This clonotype was recorded many times. This rearrangement joins TRBV7-9 to TRBJ1-1; D perhaps matches TRBD1 (5 bases). Trimming removed 2 bases at V and 0 bases at J, with 16 bases between. This CDR3 region has 17 residues. CDR1 is SEHNR, CDR2 FQNEAQ, per germline (reference sequence). The CDR3 sequence: CASSLIAGVRMNTEAFF. CDR3 sequence (DNA): TGTGCCAGCAGCTTAATTGCGGGGGTTCGAATGAACACTGAAGCTTTCTTT.

On this clonotype: Possible read error: a much larger clone is one base away. The rearrangement joins TRBV2 to TRBJ2-7; possible D gene TRBD2, 6 bases. Per germline, CDR1 SNHLY and CDR2 FYNNEI. The CDR3 covers 11 residues. DNA of the CDR3: TGTGACAGCAGTGAAATCAGGGAGGAGTACTTC. This translates into CDSSEIREEYF.

The gene calls are TRBV20-1 and TRBJ1-2; D ambiguous. Looked up from germline, CDR1 is DFQATT and CDR2 is SNEGSKA (reference sequence). The CDR3 consists of 12 residues. The V end lost 2 bases, the J end lost 3 bases, and 7 bases lay between the germline ends. Here the CDR3 reads CSARHGYYGYTF. The CDR3 DNA follows: TGCAGTGCTAGACATGGCTACTATGGCTACACCTTC.

The V and J genes are TRBV12-3 or TRBV12-4 and TRBJ2-1; D is unresolved. The CDR3 runs to 13 residues. Trimming pared 3 bases from V and 10 bases from J, leaving 13 bases between. CDR3 bases: TGTGCCAGCAGTTTCGCCGTAGGTAACGAGCAGTTCTTC. Protein: CASSFAVGNEQFF.

This clonotype appeared many times. This chain joins TRBV9 and TRBJ1-5; 7 bases are shared with TRBD1. The CDR3 sequence is 14 residues long. V lost 0 bases to trimming and J lost 5 bases; unmatched junction nucleotides: 2. CDR1 and CDR2 from the germline V gene are SGDLS and YYNGEE. CDR3 sequence (DNA): TGTGCCAGCAGCGTAGACAGGGGTGATCAGCCCCAGCATTTT. It is translated as CASSVDRGDQPQHF.

There are many counts of this clonotype. The J gene is TRBJ2-7, the V gene TRBV6-5; D uncertain. Per germline, CDR1 MNHEY and CDR2 SVGAGI. With 0 bases removed from V and 4 bases from J, the gap between germline ends came to 13 bases. CDR3 size: 15 residues. The CDR3 nucleotides are TGTGCCAGCAGTTACTCGAAGGTGGGAATGTACGAGCAGTACTTC. Residues: CASSYSKVGMYEQYF.

This clonotype was observed a few times. This chain links TRBV18 with TRBJ2-1, with D uncertain. With 0 bases removed from V and 0 bases from J, the gap between germline ends came to 9 bases. Germline V CDR1 and CDR2: KGHSH, LQKENI. The CDR3 loop spans 16 amino acids. CDR3 residues: CASSPPGWNSYNEQFF. In DNA, the CDR3 is TGTGCCAGCTCACCACCAGGGTGGAACTCCTACAATGAGCAGTTCTTC.